A selection of T cell receptor beta chains follows, all from one sample in a study of cytomegalovirus exposure and HLA in healthy donors. The method was immunoSEQ multiplex PCR; TCRdb's version includes in-frame clones alone and lacks a portion of them. This table holds fewer than 200,000 clones, around nine tenths found once. The sample taken for sequencing was PBMCs. These receptor sequences come from a man between 25 and 39 years old in good health and CMV-seropositive. The CDR3 runs from the conserved cysteine through the conserved F or W. Rows may omit the clone size; those that give it use once, few, many or a size class.

CDR3aa,v_gene,j_gene,abundance
CASSLEPGENTEAFF,TRBV28,TRBJ1-1,few
CASSDGAGGPTQYF,TRBV25-1,TRBJ2-5,.
CASSYSGTGPYNEQFF,TRBV6-5,TRBJ2-1,.
CASSQVRGNTGELFF,TRBV4-3,TRBJ2-2,.
CSVEGAGDLHGYTF,TRBV29-1,TRBJ1-2,once
CASSPVAGQGAGELFF,TRBV5-1,TRBJ2-2,.
CASRAGRKDTQYF,TRBV6-5,TRBJ2-3,.
CASSSAGQGAQKTQYF,TRBV5-6,TRBJ2-5,.
CASSEGVGHNQPQHF,TRBV6-1,TRBJ1-5,.
CASSLVGGADEQYF,TRBV11-2,TRBJ2-7,.
CASRRVATNEKLFF,TRBV6-1,TRBJ1-4,once
CASSSRQGSEAFF,TRBV27,TRBJ1-1,.
CASSLSPYNSPLHF,TRBV7-3,TRBJ1-6,.
CATAEGVNEQYF,TRBV2,TRBJ2-7,.
CASKQWVDYEQYF,TRBV5-1,TRBJ2-7,.
CASSLDTPSTDTQYF,TRBV5-1,TRBJ2-3,.
CASSLGSGSYNEQFF,TRBV7-3,TRBJ2-1,.
CASSLEAGGSYEQYF,TRBV5-8,TRBJ2-7,once
CASSVSEYEQFF,TRBV2,TRBJ2-1,.
CASSSLGQGTNYGYTF,TRBV13,TRBJ1-2,.
CASSFYLDNEQFF,TRBV7-2,TRBJ2-1,.
CASSEWTAQCYGGYTF,TRBV10-1,TRBJ1-2,once
CASRPGQASYEQYF,TRBV6-5,TRBJ2-7,.
CASSVSSSYNEQFF,TRBV5-6,TRBJ2-1,.
CASSQGQNTEAFF,TRBV4-3,TRBJ1-1,few
CASSLVFGDEQFF,TRBV7-3,TRBJ2-1,few
CASSPNTEAFF,TRBV18,TRBJ1-1,.
CASSSHSGLAGGGEQFF,TRBV5-4,TRBJ2-1,.
CASSQDLDSFYEQYF,TRBV4-1,TRBJ2-7,few
CASSPQDRVDQPQHF,TRBV18,TRBJ1-5,.
CASSVRDTKTGELFF,TRBV5-1,TRBJ2-2,.
CASTRAYGYTF,TRBV19,TRBJ1-2,.
CASSRDRRDYEQYF,TRBV5-1,TRBJ2-7,.
CASKLVQHTDTQYF,TRBV5-8,TRBJ2-3,once
CATPGTVSFDEQFF,TRBV2,TRBJ2-1,.
CASSLGGQGTTYEQYF,TRBV7-9,TRBJ2-7,few
CASSLQGRVSYTF,TRBV5-4,TRBJ1-2,.
CASRRPASGKGEQYF,TRBV28,TRBJ2-7,.
CASSPSSYEQYF,TRBV18,TRBJ2-7,few
CASSLGGVVFF,TRBV7-6,TRBJ1-4,.
CASSQGTNTEAFF,TRBV7-2,TRBJ1-1,.
CASVSGREQFF,TRBV7-9,TRBJ2-1,.
CASRGTQYNEQFF,TRBV5-1,TRBJ2-1,many
CASSPFSSGNTIYF,TRBV6-5,TRBJ1-3,.
CASSEGLGDSLEEETQYF,TRBV10-2,TRBJ2-5,.
CASSNTSGSYNEQFF,TRBV5-4,TRBJ2-1,.
CASSLAGTVYEQYF,TRBV5-4,TRBJ2-7,few
CASSLGLTYEQYF,TRBV6-5,TRBJ2-7,.
CASSQIWTGDNEQFF,TRBV6-1,TRBJ2-1,.
CASSQERGAGNEQFF,TRBV13,TRBJ2-1,once
CASREAGGSTGELFF,TRBV6-1,TRBJ2-2,.